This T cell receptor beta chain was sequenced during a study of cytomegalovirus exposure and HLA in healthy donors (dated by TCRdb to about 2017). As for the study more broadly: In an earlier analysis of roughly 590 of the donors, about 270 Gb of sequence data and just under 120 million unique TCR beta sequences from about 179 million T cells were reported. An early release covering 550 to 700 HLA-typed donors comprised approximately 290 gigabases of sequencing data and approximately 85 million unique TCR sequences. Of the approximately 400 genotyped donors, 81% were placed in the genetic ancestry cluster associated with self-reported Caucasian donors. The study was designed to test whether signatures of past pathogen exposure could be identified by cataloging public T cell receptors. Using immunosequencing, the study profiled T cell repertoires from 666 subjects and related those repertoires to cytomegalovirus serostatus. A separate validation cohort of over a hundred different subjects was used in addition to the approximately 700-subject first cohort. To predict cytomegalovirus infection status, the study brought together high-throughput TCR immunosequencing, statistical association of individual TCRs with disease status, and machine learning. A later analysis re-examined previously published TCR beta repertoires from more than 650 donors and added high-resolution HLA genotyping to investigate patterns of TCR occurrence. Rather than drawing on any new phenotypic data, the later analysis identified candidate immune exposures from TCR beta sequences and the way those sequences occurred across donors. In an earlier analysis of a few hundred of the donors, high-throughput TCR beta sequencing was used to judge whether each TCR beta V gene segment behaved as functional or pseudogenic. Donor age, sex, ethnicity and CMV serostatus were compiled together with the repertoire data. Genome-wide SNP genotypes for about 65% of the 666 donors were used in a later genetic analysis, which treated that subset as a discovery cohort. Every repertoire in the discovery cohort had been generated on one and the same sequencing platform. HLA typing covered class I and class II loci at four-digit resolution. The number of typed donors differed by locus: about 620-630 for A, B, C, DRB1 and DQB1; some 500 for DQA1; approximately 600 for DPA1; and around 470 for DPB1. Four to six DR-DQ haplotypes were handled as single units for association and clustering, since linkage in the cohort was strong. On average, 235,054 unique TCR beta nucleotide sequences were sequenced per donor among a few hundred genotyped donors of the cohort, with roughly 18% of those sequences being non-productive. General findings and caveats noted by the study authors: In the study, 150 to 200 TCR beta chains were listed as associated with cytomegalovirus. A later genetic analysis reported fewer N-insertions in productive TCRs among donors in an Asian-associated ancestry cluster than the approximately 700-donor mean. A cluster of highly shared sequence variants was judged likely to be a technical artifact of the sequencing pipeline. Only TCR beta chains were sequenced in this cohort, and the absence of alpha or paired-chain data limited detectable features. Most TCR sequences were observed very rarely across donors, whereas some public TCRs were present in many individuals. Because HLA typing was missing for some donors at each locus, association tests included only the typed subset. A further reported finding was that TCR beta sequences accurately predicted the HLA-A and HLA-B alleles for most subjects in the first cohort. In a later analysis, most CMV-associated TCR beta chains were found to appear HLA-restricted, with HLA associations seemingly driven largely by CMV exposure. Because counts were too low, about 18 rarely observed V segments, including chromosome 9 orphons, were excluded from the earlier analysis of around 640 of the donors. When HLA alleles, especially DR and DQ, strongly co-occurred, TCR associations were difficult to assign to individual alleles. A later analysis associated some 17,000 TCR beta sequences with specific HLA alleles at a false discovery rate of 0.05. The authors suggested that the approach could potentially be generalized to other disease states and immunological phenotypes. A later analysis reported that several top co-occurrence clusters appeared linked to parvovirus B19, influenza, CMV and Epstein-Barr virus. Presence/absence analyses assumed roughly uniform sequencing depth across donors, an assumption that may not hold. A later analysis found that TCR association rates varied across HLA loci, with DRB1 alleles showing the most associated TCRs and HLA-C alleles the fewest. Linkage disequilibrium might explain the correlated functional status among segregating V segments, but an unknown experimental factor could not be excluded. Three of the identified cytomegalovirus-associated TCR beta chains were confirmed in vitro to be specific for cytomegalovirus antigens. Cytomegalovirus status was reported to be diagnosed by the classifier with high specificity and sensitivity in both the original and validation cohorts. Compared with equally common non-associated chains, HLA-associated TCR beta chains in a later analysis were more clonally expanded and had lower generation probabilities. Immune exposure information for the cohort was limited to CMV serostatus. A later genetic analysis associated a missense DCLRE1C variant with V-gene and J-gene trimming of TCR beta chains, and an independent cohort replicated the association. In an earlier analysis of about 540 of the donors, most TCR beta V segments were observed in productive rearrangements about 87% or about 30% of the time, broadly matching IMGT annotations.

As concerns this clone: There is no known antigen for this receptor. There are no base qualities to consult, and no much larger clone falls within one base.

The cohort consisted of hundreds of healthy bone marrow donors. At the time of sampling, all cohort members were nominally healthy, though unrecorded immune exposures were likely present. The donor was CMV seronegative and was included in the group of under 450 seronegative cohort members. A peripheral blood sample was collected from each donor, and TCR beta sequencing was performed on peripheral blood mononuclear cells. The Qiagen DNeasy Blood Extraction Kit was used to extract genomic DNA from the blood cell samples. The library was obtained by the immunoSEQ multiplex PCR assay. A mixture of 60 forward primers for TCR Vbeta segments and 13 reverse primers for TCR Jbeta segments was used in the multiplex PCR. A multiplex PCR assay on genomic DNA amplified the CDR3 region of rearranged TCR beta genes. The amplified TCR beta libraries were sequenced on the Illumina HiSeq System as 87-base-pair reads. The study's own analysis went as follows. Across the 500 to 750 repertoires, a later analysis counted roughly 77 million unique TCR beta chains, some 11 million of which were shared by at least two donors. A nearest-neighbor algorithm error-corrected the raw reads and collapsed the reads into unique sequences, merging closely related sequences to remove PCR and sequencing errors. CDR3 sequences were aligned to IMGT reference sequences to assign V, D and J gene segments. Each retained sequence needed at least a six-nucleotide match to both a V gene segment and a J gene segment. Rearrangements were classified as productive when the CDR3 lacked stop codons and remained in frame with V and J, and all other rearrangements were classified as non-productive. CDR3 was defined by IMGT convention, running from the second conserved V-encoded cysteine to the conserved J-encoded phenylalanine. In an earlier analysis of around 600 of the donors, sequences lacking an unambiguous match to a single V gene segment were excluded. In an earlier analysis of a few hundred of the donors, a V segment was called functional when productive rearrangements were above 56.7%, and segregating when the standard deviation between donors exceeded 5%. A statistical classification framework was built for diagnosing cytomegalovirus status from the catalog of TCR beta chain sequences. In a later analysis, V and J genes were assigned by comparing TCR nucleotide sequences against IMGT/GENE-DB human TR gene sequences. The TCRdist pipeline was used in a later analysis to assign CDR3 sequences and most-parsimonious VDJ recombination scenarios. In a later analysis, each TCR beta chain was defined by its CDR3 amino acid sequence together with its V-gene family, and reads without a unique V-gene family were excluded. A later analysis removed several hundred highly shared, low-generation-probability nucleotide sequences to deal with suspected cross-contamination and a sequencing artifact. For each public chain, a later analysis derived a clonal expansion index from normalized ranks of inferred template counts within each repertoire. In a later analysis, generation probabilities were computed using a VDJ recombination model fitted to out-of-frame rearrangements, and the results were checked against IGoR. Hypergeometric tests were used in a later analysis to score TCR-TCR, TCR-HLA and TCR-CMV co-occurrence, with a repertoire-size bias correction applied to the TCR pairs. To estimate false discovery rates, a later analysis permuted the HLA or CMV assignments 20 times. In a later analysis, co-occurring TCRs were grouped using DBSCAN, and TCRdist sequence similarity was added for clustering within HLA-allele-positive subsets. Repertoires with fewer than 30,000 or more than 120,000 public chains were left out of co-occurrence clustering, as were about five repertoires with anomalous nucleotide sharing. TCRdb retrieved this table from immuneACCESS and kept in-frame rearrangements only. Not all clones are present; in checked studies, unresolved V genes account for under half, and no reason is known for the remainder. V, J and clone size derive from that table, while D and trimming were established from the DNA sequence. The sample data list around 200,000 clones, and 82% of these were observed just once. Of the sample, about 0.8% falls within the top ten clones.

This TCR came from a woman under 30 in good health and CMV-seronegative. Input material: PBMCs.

The nucleotide sequence is TGTGCCAGCAGCTCGTCCGGGTCGGGGGAGGGTGAAAAACTGTTTTTT. Its translation is CASSSSGSGEGEKLFF. Rearrangement joined TRBV7-9 to TRBJ1-4; the D gene is possibly TRBD1, with 5 bases matching. From the cysteine up to the phenylalanine, the CDR3 has a length of 16 residues. Only the CDR3 region is kept as DNA, spanning 48 bases read in frame from base 1. CDR1 and CDR2 (SEHNR, FQNEAQ) derive from the germline V gene (reference sequence). V is clipped by 4 bases and J by 7 bases, and the sequence between their germline boundaries is 19 bases long.